The 14 T cell receptor beta chains reported below all come from one sample, sequenced in a study of shared clonotypes between healthy human individuals. This table comes from immunoSEQ multiplex PCR, and its TCRdb copy is limited to in-frame clones, with some not included. The sample gives about 580,000 clones, roughly 98% of which show up once; 0.3% is in the top ten. Terminally differentiated effector memory CD45RA+ cells were left out of the naive CD8 fraction, which was CD45RO-negative and positively selected for CCR7. The sample was naive CD8+ T cells sorted from blood. The receptors here all came from a man younger than 45 in good health.

The genes are TRBV7-9 and TRBJ2-7; D call uncertain. V gave up 6 bases and J gave up 3 bases, with 9 bases separating them. Germline V gene data show CDR1 as SEHNR and CDR2 as FQNEAQ (reference sequence). The length of the CDR3 is 12 residues. CDR3 nucleotide sequence: TGTGCCAGCAGAGGCTGGCTCTACGAGCAGTACTTC. As protein: CASRGWLYEQYF.

The CDR3 protein is CAISDTSGLSSYEQYF. CDR3 nucleotides: TGTGCCATCAGTGATACTAGCGGGCTGAGCTCCTACGAGCAGTACTTC. This sequence joins TRBV10-3 and TRBJ2-7; TRBD2 agrees at 9 bases. Unmatched junction bases numbered 6, after V lost 3 bases and J lost 0 bases. Germline lookup yields CDR1 ENHRY and CDR2 SYGVKD. The CDR3 is 16 residues long.

The V and J genes are TRBV27 and TRBJ2-5; D unresolved. This CDR3 spans 12 amino acids. Trimming cost V 6 bases and J 2 bases, with 7 bases left between them. Germline CDR1 is MNHEY and CDR2 is SMNVEV (reference sequence). The CDR3 DNA sequence: TGTGCCAGCAGAGATCAACAAGAGACCCAGTACTTC. Amino acids: CASRDQQETQYF.

This chain joins TRBV7-5 and TRBJ2-7; the tabulated D call, TRBD1, remains unverified against the DNA. TRBV7-5 is a recognized pseudogene. The CDR3 contains 16 residues. The CDR3, as DNA: TGTGTCAGAAGCACGCCGGTGGGACAGCGCTCCTACGAGCAGTACTTC. Its translation: CVRSTPVGQRSYEQYF.

Of note for this clone: The same CDR3 is also encoded by other DNA sequences in this sample. The rearrangement uses TRBV7-9 and TRBJ2-7; D call uncertain. Looked up from germline, CDR1 is SEHNR and CDR2 is FQNEAQ (reference sequence). The V gene lost 6 bases and the J gene lost 0 bases, with 9 bases spanning the gap. The CDR3 is 13 amino acids. The CDR3 spells CASRPGSSYEQYF. CDR3 coding DNA: TGTGCCAGCAGACCCGGGTCCTCCTACGAGCAGTACTTC.

V is TRBV4-1 and J is TRBJ2-5, with a weak D call TRBD1 (5 bases). CDR1 and CDR2 (germline): MGHRA, YSYEKL. With 2 bases removed from V and 7 bases from J, the gap between germline ends came to 17 bases. The CDR3 is 15 amino acids. CDR3 in amino acids: CASSQMGFKGLTQYF. CDR3 sequence (DNA): TGCGCCAGCAGCCAAATGGGGTTTAAGGGGCTGACCCAGTACTTC.

In DNA form, the CDR3 reads TGCGCCAGCAGCTTGGCCCAAGGTCGCGAGCAGTACTTC. Protein product: CASSLAQGREQYF. The rearrangement links TRBV5-1 to TRBJ2-7; D remains unclear. V shed 0 bases and J shed 6 bases, with 10 bases lying between them. The CDR3 runs to 13 residues. Germline CDR1 and CDR2: SGHRS and YFSETQ.

This clone was seen once. In the same sample, other DNA sequences code for this CDR3. The DNA of the CDR3 is TGTGCCAGTAGTCTGGCGGGAACAACCTACGAGCAGTACTTC. It is translated as CASSLAGTTYEQYF. V is TRBV19 and J is TRBJ2-7; the D gene is possibly TRBD2 (6 bases). V shed 5 bases and J shed 2 bases, with 13 bases lying between them. The CDR3 is 14 amino acids. CDR1 and CDR2 from the germline V gene are LNHDA and SQIVND (reference sequence).

The chain employs TRBV27 and TRBJ1-1; possibly TRBD1 for D (6 bases). Deletions cut 3 bases from V and 0 bases from J, with 11 bases between. The CDR3 runs to 15 residues. Germline values: CDR1 MNHEY, CDR2 SMNVEV (reference sequence). The CDR3 DNA reads TGTGCCAGCAGTTTGCGGACAGAAATGAACACTGAAGCTTTCTTT. Translation gives CASSLRTEMNTEAFF.

This chain uses TRBV4-1 with TRBJ2-1; D possibly corresponds to TRBD2 (5 bases). V lost 0 bases to trimming and J lost 0 bases, with 12 bases between them. The CDR3 loop spans 17 amino acids. Germline V gene sequence: CDR1 MGHRA, CDR2 YSYEKL. The CDR3 spells CASSQEGSGISYNEQFF. The CDR3 DNA follows: TGCGCCAGCAGCCAAGAGGGAAGCGGTATCTCCTACAATGAGCAGTTCTTC.

The chain combines TRBV27 with TRBJ2-2; 10 nucleotides match TRBD2. The CDR3 contains 16 residues. Germline V gene sequence: CDR1 MNHEY, CDR2 SMNVEV (reference sequence). V lost 4 bases and J lost 3; bases outside the gene matches: 5. CDR3 residues: CASSSGLAKYTGELFF. In DNA form, the CDR3 reads TGTGCCAGCAGTTCGGGACTAGCGAAATACACCGGGGAGCTGTTTTTT.

The chain uses TRBV7-3 and TRBJ2-1, with a tentative D call TRBD2 (6 bases). From germline, CDR1 is SGHTA and CDR2 FQGTGA. V gave up 2 bases and J gave up 2 bases, with 10 bases separating them. The CDR3 extends over 15 amino acids. The CDR3: CASSLRSGPYNEQFF. CDR3 nucleotides: TGTGCCAGCAGCTTACGGAGCGGGCCCTACAATGAGCAGTTCTTC.

As for this clone: At one end the junction does not follow the germline gene, possibly because of a read error. The rearrangement uses TRBV7-6 and TRBJ2-5; the match to TRBD2 covers 12 bases. From germline, CDR1 is SGHVS and CDR2 FNYEAQ. The CDR3 spans 14 residues. The CDR3 loop reads CASSSRLAGEPQYF. Written as DNA, the CDR3 is TGTGCCAGCAGCTCGAGACTAGCGGGAGAGCCCCAGTACTTC.

This clone was found once. This chain's CDR3 is CASSIQGQTAPDTQYF. In nucleotides, the CDR3 is TGTGCCAGTAGTATACAGGGACAGACCGCTCCAGATACGCAGTATTTT. The V call is TRBV19, the J call TRBJ2-3, with TRBD1 matching 7 bases. After removal of 2 bases from V and 4 bases from J, the junction contained 9 bases not matched to a gene. The CDR3 totals 16 residues. The germline CDR1 and CDR2 sequences are LNHDA and SQIVND (reference sequence).